A selection of T cell receptor beta chains follows, all from one sample in a study of breast tumors, draining lymph nodes, adjacent tissues. MiXCR was run by TCRdb on the multiplex PCR reads, yielding one entry per CDR3 protein. The data contain 200,000 or so distinct CDR3 sequences, around 29% of them singletons. Source material: axillary lymph node tissue. These receptors came from a female donor with breast cancer. Some clones in this sample may be carry-over from other donors' samples. Each CDR3 is given with its conserved first and last residue. Fields, in order: D gene, V gene, clone size, J gene, CDR3 DNA, CDR3 protein. D genes are given only for firm matches. Clone sizes are given selectively: once, few, many, or a class where the clone is expanded.

d_call: NA; v_call: TRBV2; clone_size: NA; j_call: TRBJ1-2; cdr3_nt: TGTGCCAGCAGTGAGGACAGCGCGGGGACGGGCGGCTACACCTTC; cdr3_aa: CASSEDSAGTGGYTF
d_call: TRBD2; v_call: TRBV10-1; clone_size: few; j_call: TRBJ2-2; cdr3_nt: TGCGCCAGCACTAGCGGCTACACCGGGGAGCTGTTTTTT; cdr3_aa: CASTSGYTGELFF
d_call: NA; v_call: TRBV11-1; clone_size: many; j_call: TRBJ2-2; cdr3_nt: TGTGCCAGCAGCTTGCGGCCGACCACCGGGGAGCTGTTTTTT; cdr3_aa: CASSLRPTTGELFF
d_call: TRBD2; v_call: TRBV27; clone_size: many; j_call: TRBJ2-5; cdr3_nt: TGTGCCAGCAGTTACTTAGCGGGAGTTGGGAAGACCCAGTACTTC; cdr3_aa: CASSYLAGVGKTQYF
d_call: TRBD1; v_call: TRBV2; clone_size: many; j_call: TRBJ1-5; cdr3_nt: TGTGCCAGCAGTGAAAGGACAGGGGGTCAGCCCCAGCATTTT; cdr3_aa: CASSERTGGQPQHF
d_call: NA; v_call: TRBV11-2; clone_size: NA; j_call: TRBJ1-6; cdr3_nt: TGTGCCAGCACCACAGGGTCCCCTAATTCACCCCTCCACTTT; cdr3_aa: CASTTGSPNSPLHF
d_call: NA; v_call: TRBV20-1; clone_size: NA; j_call: TRBJ2-1; cdr3_nt: TGCAGTGCTAGATCTGGGTCTAACGCCACTGAGCAGTTCTTC; cdr3_aa: CSARSGSNATEQFF
d_call: TRBD2; v_call: TRBV20-1; clone_size: NA; j_call: TRBJ2-5; cdr3_nt: TGCAGTGCTAGAGATTCCAGGACTAGCGGGGGCGGGGCCCAGTACTTC; cdr3_aa: CSARDSRTSGGGAQYF
d_call: NA; v_call: TRBV6-1; clone_size: few; j_call: TRBJ2-3; cdr3_nt: TGTGCCAGCAGTCGACTGGAGAGCACAGATACGCAGTATTTT; cdr3_aa: CASSRLESTDTQYF
d_call: TRBD1; v_call: TRBV24-1; clone_size: NA; j_call: TRBJ1-6; cdr3_nt: TGTGCCTCCACCAAGACCGGGACAGGGGATCTCTACGGTAATTCACCCCTCCACTTT; cdr3_aa: CASTKTGTGDLYGNSPLHF
d_call: NA; v_call: TRBV6-5; clone_size: many; j_call: TRBJ2-2; cdr3_nt: TGTGCCAGCAGTTTCGACAGGAGAGGGGAGCTGTTTTTT; cdr3_aa: CASSFDRRGELFF
d_call: NA; v_call: TRBV19; clone_size: few; j_call: TRBJ1-1; cdr3_nt: TGTGCCAGTAGTATAGGCCGTGGGAACACTGAAGCTTTCTTT; cdr3_aa: CASSIGRGNTEAFF
d_call: NA; v_call: TRBV4-1; clone_size: NA; j_call: TRBJ1-3; cdr3_nt: TGCGCCAGCAGCCAAGGGGGCGGGGGCTTGGGAAACACCATATATTTT; cdr3_aa: CASSQGGGGLGNTIYF
d_call: NA; v_call: TRBV10-3; clone_size: many; j_call: TRBJ2-3; cdr3_nt: TGTGCCATCAGTGGCCTCGGGGGAAGGGAGAGGAGCACAGATACGCAGTATTTT; cdr3_aa: CAISGLGGRERSTDTQYF
d_call: TRBD1; v_call: TRBV5-1; clone_size: many; j_call: TRBJ1-4; cdr3_nt: TGCGCCAGCAGCTTGGGGACAGGGTCCAGGGAAAAACTGTTTTTT; cdr3_aa: CASSLGTGSREKLFF
d_call: NA; v_call: TRBV9; clone_size: many; j_call: TRBJ1-3; cdr3_nt: TGTGCCAGCAGCCCGACAATCTCTGGAAACACCATATATTTT; cdr3_aa: CASSPTISGNTIYF
d_call: TRBD1; v_call: TRBV6-5; clone_size: NA; j_call: TRBJ1-2; cdr3_nt: TGTGCCAGCACTACAGGGAGCTCCCGAGGGACAGGAAACTATGGCTACACCTTC; cdr3_aa: CASTTGSSRGTGNYGYTF
d_call: TRBD2; v_call: TRBV7-8; clone_size: many; j_call: TRBJ2-2; cdr3_nt: TGTGCCAGCAGCACCTGGACTAGCGGGAGGCCGAACACCGGGGAGCTGTTTTTT; cdr3_aa: CASSTWTSGRPNTGELFF
d_call: NA; v_call: TRBV15; clone_size: NA; j_call: TRBJ2-1; cdr3_nt: TGTGCCACCAGCAGGGATTACAATGAGCAGTTCTTC; cdr3_aa: CATSRDYNEQFF
d_call: NA; v_call: TRBV7-9; clone_size: many; j_call: TRBJ2-3; cdr3_nt: TGTGCCAGCAGCTCTCTCTCCGGTGCGGGACCGTTGGATACGCAGTATTTT; cdr3_aa: CASSSLSGAGPLDTQYF
d_call: NA; v_call: TRBV6-1; clone_size: many; j_call: TRBJ2-2; cdr3_nt: TGTGCCAGCAGTTACCTACAGAACACCGGGGAGCTGTTTTTT; cdr3_aa: CASSYLQNTGELFF
d_call: NA; v_call: TRBV20-1; clone_size: many; j_call: TRBJ1-4; cdr3_nt: TGCAGTGCTACTGGAGGCAATGAAAAACTGTTTTTT; cdr3_aa: CSATGGNEKLFF
d_call: TRBD1; v_call: TRBV12-3/TRBV12-4; clone_size: many; j_call: TRBJ1-5; cdr3_nt: TGTGCCAGCAGTTCTGGACAGGGAGGTTCGAATCAGCCCCAGCATTTT; cdr3_aa: CASSSGQGGSNQPQHF